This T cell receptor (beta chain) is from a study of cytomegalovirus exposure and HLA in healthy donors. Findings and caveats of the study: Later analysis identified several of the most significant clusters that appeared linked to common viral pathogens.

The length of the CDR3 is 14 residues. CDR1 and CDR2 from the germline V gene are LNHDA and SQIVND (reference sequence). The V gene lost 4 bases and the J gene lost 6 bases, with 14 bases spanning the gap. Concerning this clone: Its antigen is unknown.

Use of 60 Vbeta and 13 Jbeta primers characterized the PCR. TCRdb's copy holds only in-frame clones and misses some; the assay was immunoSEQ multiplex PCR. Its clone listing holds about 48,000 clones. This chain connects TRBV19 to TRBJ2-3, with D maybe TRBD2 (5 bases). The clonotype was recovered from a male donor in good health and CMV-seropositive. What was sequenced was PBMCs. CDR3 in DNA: TGTGCCAGTAGTACGCGGGCGGGTGGGGATACGCAGTATTTT. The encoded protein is CASSTRAGGDTQYF.